The TCR beta chain under discussion was sequenced for a study of blood T cell repertoires in COVID-19. At the level of the study: From the United States, Italy and Spain came samples of acute and convalescent COVID-19. Sources were T cells, B-cell-depleted T cells, or PBMCs; the material itself was cDNA or gDNA.

Germline-derived CDR1 and CDR2 are SEHNR and FQNEAQ (reference sequence). The CDR3 totals 16 residues. The V gene end was trimmed by 6 bases and the J gene end by 1 base; junction bases not matched to a gene: 9. In the original processing: Counts of nucleated cells, estimated from reference gene primer amplification, were obtained. Assay: immunoSEQ multiplex PCR; the TCRdb copy retains only in-frame clones and omits some. That table gives V, J and clone size, and the DNA gave D and trimming. The sample lists approximately 150,000 clones, approximately 87% occurring once. This clone came up a few times.

This clonotype was obtained from a woman in her 70s with acute or convalescent COVID-19. The rearrangement joins TRBV7-9 to TRBJ2-1, with 7 bases lining up with TRBD2. The material sequenced was peripheral blood. CDR3 DNA sequence: TGTGCCAGCAGTCCCCCCGGGAGGCCTTCCTACAATGAGCAGTTCTTC. Protein product: CASSPPGRPSYNEQFF.